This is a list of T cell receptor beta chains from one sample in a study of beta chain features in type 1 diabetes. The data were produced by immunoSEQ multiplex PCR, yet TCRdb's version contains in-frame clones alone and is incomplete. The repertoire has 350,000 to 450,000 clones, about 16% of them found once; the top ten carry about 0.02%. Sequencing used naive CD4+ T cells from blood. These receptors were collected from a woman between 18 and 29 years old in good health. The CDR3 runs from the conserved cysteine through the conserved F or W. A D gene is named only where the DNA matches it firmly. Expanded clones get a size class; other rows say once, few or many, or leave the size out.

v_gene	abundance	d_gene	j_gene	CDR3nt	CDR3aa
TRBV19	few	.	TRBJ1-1	TGTGCCAGTAGGGCGTACAGGGACCTGAACACTGAAGCTTTCTTT	CASRAYRDLNTEAFF
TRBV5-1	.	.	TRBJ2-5	TGCGCCAGCAGCTTGGTTCAGGGGAGAGAGACCCAGTACTTC	CASSLVQGRETQYF
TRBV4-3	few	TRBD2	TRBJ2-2	TGCGCCAGCAGCCAAGTAGCGGGAGTGGGTACCGGGGAGCTGTTTTTT	CASSQVAGVGTGELFF
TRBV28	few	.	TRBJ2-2	TGTGCCAGCGCAGCAGCGATCGGGGAGCTGTTTTTT	CASAAAIGELFF
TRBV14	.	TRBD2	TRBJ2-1	TGTGCCAGCAGCCCCCCCTACAGGGGACTAGCGGGAGGGCCCTCCTACAATGAGCAGTTCTTC	CASSPPYRGLAGGPSYNEQFF
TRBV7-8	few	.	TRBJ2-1	TGTGCCACAGTCCGGAGGCGGCAGACCTACAATGAGCAGTTCTTC	CATVRRRQTYNEQFF
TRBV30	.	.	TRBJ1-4	TGTGCCTGGAGTGTACGCAGTAATGAAAAACTGTTTTTT	CAWSVRSNEKLFF
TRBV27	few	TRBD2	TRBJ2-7	TGTGCCAGCAGTTTAAGGCTAGCGGCCCTTGACGTGGGGGAGCAGTACTTC	CASSLRLAALDVGEQYF
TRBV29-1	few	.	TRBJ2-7	TGCAGCGCACGGACAAGGACTACAAGCGAGCAGTACTTC	CSARTRTTSEQYF
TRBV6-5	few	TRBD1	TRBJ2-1	TGTGCCAGCAGTTCTGACAGGGGGTCCTACAATGAGCAGTTCTTC	CASSSDRGSYNEQFF
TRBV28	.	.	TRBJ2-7	TGTGCCAGCAGCATCTCCTACGAGCAGTACTTC	CASSISYEQYF
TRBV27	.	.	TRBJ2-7	TGTGCCAGCAGTTTTCCCGGCCAGGGTCTCTACGAGCAGTACTTC	CASSFPGQGLYEQYF
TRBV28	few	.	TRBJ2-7	TGTGCCAGCAGTTACGGGGTTTCTGTGGAGCAGTACTTC	CASSYGVSVEQYF
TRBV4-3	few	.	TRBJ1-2	TGCGCCAGCAGCCAAGATGCACAGATTGGCGGCTACACCTTC	CASSQDAQIGGYTF
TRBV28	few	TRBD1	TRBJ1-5	TGTGCCAGCAGTTTATTCTCACGGGGGACAGGGGACACCTATAGCAATCAGCCCCAGCATTTT	CASSLFSRGTGDTYSNQPQHF
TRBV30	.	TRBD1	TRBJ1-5	TGTGCCTGGAGTGGGGGACAGCTTAGCAATCAGCCCCAGCATTTT	CAWSGGQLSNQPQHF
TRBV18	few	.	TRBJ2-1	TGTGCCAGCTCACCACAACAGGGTTACAATGAGCAGTTCTTC	CASSPQQGYNEQFF
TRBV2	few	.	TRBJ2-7	TGTGCCACTTCTCGGGAGACAGACTCCTACGAGCAGTACTTC	CATSRETDSYEQYF
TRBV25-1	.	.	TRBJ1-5	TGTGCCAGCAGTGCCTCCGGGATTCAGCCCCAGCATTTT	CASSASGIQPQHF
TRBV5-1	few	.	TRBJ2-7	TGCGCCAGCAGCTTACCATCAGGATCGTCCTCCTACGAGCAGTACTTC	CASSLPSGSSSYEQYF
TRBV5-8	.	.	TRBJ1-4	TGTGCCAGCAGCTTGGCCCTGCAGGGGAATGAAAAACTGTTTTTT	CASSLALQGNEKLFF
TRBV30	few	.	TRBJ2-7	TGTGCCTGGAGTGTTCTGAGGAAGGGCCCGGGAGAGCAGTACTTC	CAWSVLRKGPGEQYF
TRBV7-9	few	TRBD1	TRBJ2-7	TGTGCCAGCAGCAACGCCGGGGACAGGGCTGGAGAGCAGTACTTC	CASSNAGDRAGEQYF
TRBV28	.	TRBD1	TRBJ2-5	TGTGCCAGCAGCTCGGGACAGTCAGAGACCCAGTACTTC	CASSSGQSETQYF
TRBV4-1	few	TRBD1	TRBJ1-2	TGCGCCAGCAGCCCCCGGGACAGCCCAAACTATGGCTACACCTTC	CASSPRDSPNYGYTF
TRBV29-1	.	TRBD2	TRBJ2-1	TGCAGCGTTGAATCGACGGGACTAGCGGGGACCAATGAGCAGTTCTTC	CSVESTGLAGTNEQFF
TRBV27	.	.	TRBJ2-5	TGTGCCAGCATGAGAAGAGAGACCCAGTACTTC	CASMRRETQYF
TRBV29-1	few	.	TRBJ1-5	TGCAGCGCCGCTTTACAGGGAGGCAATCAGCCCCAGCATTTT	CSAALQGGNQPQHF
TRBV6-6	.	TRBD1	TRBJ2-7	TGTGCCAGCAGTATAGACAGGGGAGGTTTCTCCTACGAGCAGTACTTC	CASSIDRGGFSYEQYF
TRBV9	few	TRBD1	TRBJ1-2	TGTGCCAGCAGCGCCCGACAGGGTGGCTACACCTTC	CASSARQGGYTF
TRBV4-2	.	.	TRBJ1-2	TGTGCCAGCAGCCAAGATATAGGGGCCGCTAACTATGGCTACACCTTC	CASSQDIGAANYGYTF
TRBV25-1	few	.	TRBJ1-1	TGTGCCAGCAGTGACCCCGGACAGCTGAACACTGAAGCTTTCTTT	CASSDPGQLNTEAFF
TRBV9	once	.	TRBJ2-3	TGTGCCAGCAGCGTAGGCGTGTCTAGCACAGATACGCAGTATTTT	CASSVGVSSTDTQYF
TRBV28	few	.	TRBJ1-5	TGTGCCAGCTATTCACTACCTCAGCCCCAGCATTTT	CASYSLPQPQHF
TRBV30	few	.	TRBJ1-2	TGTGCCTGGTCCCTTCTCCAGGGGACAGGCTACACCTTC	CAWSLLQGTGYTF
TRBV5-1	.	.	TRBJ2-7	TGCGCCAGCAGCCCCGGACAGTTCTCCTACGAGCAGTACTTC	CASSPGQFSYEQYF
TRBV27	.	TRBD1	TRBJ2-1	TGTGCCAGCAGTTTAGGGGACAGGGGGCATGAGCAGTTCTTC	CASSLGDRGHEQFF
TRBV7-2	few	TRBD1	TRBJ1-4	TGTGCCAGCAGCCGACGGACAGGGGCCTCTAATGAAAAACTGTTTTTT	CASSRRTGASNEKLFF
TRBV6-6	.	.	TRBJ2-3	TGTGCCAGCAGTTACCGCGCTAGCAGTACAGATACGCAGTATTTT	CASSYRASSTDTQYF
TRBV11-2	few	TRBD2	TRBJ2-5	TGTGCCAGCAGCTCCACACGACTAGCGGGAGGAGAGACCCAGTACTTC	CASSSTRLAGGETQYF
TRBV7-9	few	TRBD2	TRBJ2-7	TGTGCCAGCAGCTTTCGCGGGAGCTCCTACGAGCAGTACTTC	CASSFRGSSYEQYF
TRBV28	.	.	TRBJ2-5	TGTGCCAGCAGTTTATGGGGCGGGCTATACTTC	CASSLWGGLYF
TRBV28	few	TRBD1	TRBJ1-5	TGTGCCAGCTCTACAGGGGACGAAGCCAATCAGCCCCAGCATTTT	CASSTGDEANQPQHF
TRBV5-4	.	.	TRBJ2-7	TGTGCCAGCAGCAGCGGGTCCGGGACTCCCCTCGAGCAGTACTTC	CASSSGSGTPLEQYF
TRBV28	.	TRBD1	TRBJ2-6	TGTGCCAGCAGGTCGCAGGGGGCTGGGGCCAACGTCCTGACTTTC	CASRSQGAGANVLTF
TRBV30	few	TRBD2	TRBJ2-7	TGTGCCTGGCGTCCAGCGGGAGGCGGCTACGAGCAGTACTTC	CAWRPAGGGYEQYF
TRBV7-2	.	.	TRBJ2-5	TGTGCCAGCAGCCAGGGGCAGGAAGAGACCCAGTACTTC	CASSQGQEETQYF
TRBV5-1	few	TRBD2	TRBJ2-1	TGCGCCAGCAGCCCGACTAGCGGGAGCTCCTACAATGAGCAGTTCTTC	CASSPTSGSSYNEQFF
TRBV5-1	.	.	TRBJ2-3	TGCGCCAGCAGCTTGCAACCTACTAGCACAGATACGCAGTATTTT	CASSLQPTSTDTQYF
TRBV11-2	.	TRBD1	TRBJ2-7	TGTGCCAGCAGCGCGGACAGGGGCGAGCAGTACTTC	CASSADRGEQYF
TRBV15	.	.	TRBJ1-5	TGTGCCACCAGCAGAGGGGGTGGAGGGAAGGGCAATCAGCCCCAGCATTTT	CATSRGGGGKGNQPQHF
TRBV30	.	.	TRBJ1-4	TGTGCCTGGAGTGTAATGTCAGGAAGAGAAAAACTGTTTTTT	CAWSVMSGREKLFF
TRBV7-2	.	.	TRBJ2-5	TGTGCCAGCAGCTTTATTCAGGGCATCACCAAGGAGACCCAGTACTTC	CASSFIQGITKETQYF
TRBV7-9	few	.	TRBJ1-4	TGTGCCAGCAGCTTCGACATAACTAATGAAAAACTGTTTTTT	CASSFDITNEKLFF